A selection of T cell receptor beta chains follows, all from one sample in a study of blood T cell repertoires in COVID-19. Libraries were prepared by immunoSEQ multiplex PCR; TCRdb keeps only in-frame clonotypes and omits some of them. The table includes approximately 200,000 clones, around 89% detected once. The sample taken for sequencing was peripheral blood. These receptors all stem from a man aged 25-40 years with COVID-19, enrolled during active disease. CDR3s include the opening cysteine and the closing phenylalanine or tryptophan. D genes are given only for firm matches. Only part of the rows carry a size: once, few, many, or a class if the clone is expanded.

j_call d_call v_call clone_size cdr3_nt cdr3_aa
TRBJ2-1 . TRBV18 . TGTGCCAGCTCACCTTTCCGACAGGACTACAATGAGCAGTTCTTC CASSPFRQDYNEQFF
TRBJ1-2 . TRBV11-1 . TGTGCCAGCAGCTTAGCGTTCTCAGGGGATGGCTACACCTTC CASSLAFSGDGYTF
TRBJ1-1 TRBD1 TRBV11-3 . TGTGCCAGCAGCCGACAGGGGGACACTGAAGCTTTCTTT CASSRQGDTEAFF
TRBJ1-5 . TRBV19 . TGTGCCAGTAGCGCCACTAACAGCAATCAGCCCCAGCATTTT CASSATNSNQPQHF
TRBJ2-3 . TRBV18 . TGTGCCAGCTCACAATCTCCCCCCGGTTCCGCAGATACGCAGTATTTT CASSQSPPGSADTQYF
TRBJ2-7 . TRBV28 few TGTGCCAGCAGTTTATCGCTAACCGAGCAGTACTTC CASSLSLTEQYF
TRBJ2-3 TRBD2 TRBV19 . TGTGCCAGTAGTACCCTCCTAGCGGGTGGCACAGATACGCAGTATTTT CASSTLLAGGTDTQYF
TRBJ1-4 TRBD1 TRBV5-1 . TGCGCCAGCAGCTTGGGTCCGGGACAGGGGAATGAAAAACTGTTTTTT CASSLGPGQGNEKLFF
TRBJ2-1 TRBD2 TRBV9 . TGTGCCAGCAGCCTAAATCCTAGCGGGAGCTTGGTTGGTCATGAGCAGTTCTTC CASSLNPSGSLVGHEQFF
TRBJ2-7 . TRBV7-2 . TGTGCCAGCACCAAGGGGTTCTACGAGCAGTACTTC CASTKGFYEQYF
TRBJ2-7 TRBD1 TRBV5-1 . TGCGCCAGCAGCTTGCCTGACTTCACCGGGACAGGGACCTACGAGCAGTACTTC CASSLPDFTGTGTYEQYF
TRBJ1-4 . TRBV19 . TGTGCCAGTAGTATAGGGAGGTTTGAAAAACTGTTTTTT CASSIGRFEKLFF
TRBJ2-2 TRBD2 TRBV7-9 . TGTGCGACCCGAGCGGGAGGGGCCGGGGAGCTGTTTTTT CATRAGGAGELFF
TRBJ1-2 . TRBV5-5 . TGTGCCAGCAGCCCCCTTCTACAAGGGGTGGACTATGGCTACACCTTC CASSPLLQGVDYGYTF
TRBJ1-6 TRBD1 TRBV9 . TGTGCCAGCAGCGCGGGGACAGCGAATAATTCACCCCTCCACTTT CASSAGTANNSPLHF
TRBJ2-6 . TRBV11-2 once TGTGCCAGCAGAAAAATCAACTCTGGGGCCAACGTCCTGACTTTC CASRKINSGANVLTF
TRBJ2-1 TRBD2 TRBV9 . TGTGCCAGCAGCGTGAGCGGGGGGGCCAGGTACAATGAGCAGTTCTTC CASSVSGGARYNEQFF
TRBJ2-7 TRBD1 TRBV6-5 . TGTGCCCATGATCGGACAGGGGACTTATACGAGCAGTACTTC CAHDRTGDLYEQYF
TRBJ1-2 . TRBV9 . TGTGCCAGCAGCGTAGGGGCCAGACAGGATGGCTACACCTTC CASSVGARQDGYTF
TRBJ2-2 . TRBV28 . TGTGCCAGCAGTAGGGGCGGTACCACGTCCGGGGAGCTGTTTTTT CASSRGGTTSGELFF
TRBJ1-2 TRBD1 TRBV24-1 . TGTGCCACCAGTGACCGAGGACAGGGCAACTATGGCTACACCTTC CATSDRGQGNYGYTF
TRBJ1-4 . TRBV7-8 once TGTGCCAGCAGCCCGCGACAGGAGGTTAATGAAAAACTGTTTTTT CASSPRQEVNEKLFF
TRBJ1-1 . TRBV7-7 . TGTGCCAGCAGCTCCAATTCGAACACTGAAGCTTTCTTT CASSSNSNTEAFF
TRBJ1-2 . TRBV14 . TGTGCCAGCAGCCGCACAACAGGGATTTATGGCTACACCTTC CASSRTTGIYGYTF
TRBJ1-2 . TRBV3-1/TRBV3-2 . TGTGCCAGGGGGACTGTAGCTAACTATGGCTACACCTTC CARGTVANYGYTF
TRBJ2-2 . TRBV5-1 . TGCGCCAGCACCTTGAGTCCAGGGACTCGAACCGGGGAGCTGTTTTTT CASTLSPGTRTGELFF
TRBJ2-1 TRBD2 TRBV7-3 . TGTGCCAGCAGCTTATTAGGGACTAGCGGGGGCAATGAGCAGTTCTTC CASSLLGTSGGNEQFF
TRBJ1-2 TRBD1 TRBV2 few TGTGCCAGCAGCCCCGAACAGGGGAATGGCTACACCTTC CASSPEQGNGYTF
TRBJ1-2 . TRBV27 . TGTGCCAGCAGTTTCGTGGGGGGAGGCTACACCTTC CASSFVGGGYTF
TRBJ1-2 . TRBV27 . TGTGCCAGCAGTACCTATGACAGCCCCGACGGGGGCTACACCTTC CASSTYDSPDGGYTF
TRBJ1-5 TRBD1 TRBV28 once TGTGCCAGTGGACAGGGGTTCAGCAATCAGCCCCAGCATTTT CASGQGFSNQPQHF
TRBJ1-1 . TRBV18 . TGTGCCAGCTCACCGCCGTGGGGACTGGGGAACACTGAAGCTTTCTTT CASSPPWGLGNTEAFF
TRBJ2-7 TRBD1 TRBV9 . TGTGCCAGCAGCGAAAGGACAGGGGGCTACGAGCAGTACTTC CASSERTGGYEQYF
TRBJ2-7 TRBD2 TRBV3-1/TRBV3-2 . TGTGCCAGCAGCCATTGGACTAGCGGGTCCGGCTACGAGCAGTACTTC CASSHWTSGSGYEQYF
TRBJ2-2 . TRBV6-5 . TGTGCCAGCAGTTACAGAGGCGGATACACCGGGGAGCTGTTTTTT CASSYRGGYTGELFF
TRBJ1-5 . TRBV7-3 once TGTGCCAGCAGCTTAGGCCCGAATCAGCCCCAGCATTTT CASSLGPNQPQHF
TRBJ1-6 . TRBV4-1 . TGCGCCAGGCCGGGACTTTATAATTCACCCCTCCACTTT CARPGLYNSPLHF
TRBJ2-1 TRBD1 TRBV4-3 few TGCGCCAGCAGCCCGTTGACAGGGAACCATGAGCAGTTCTTC CASSPLTGNHEQFF
TRBJ1-1 . TRBV5-4 . TGTGCCAGCAGGGGGGGTAACATGAACACTGAAGCTTTCTTT CASRGGNMNTEAFF
TRBJ1-1 . TRBV10-3 . TGTGCCATCATCCAGCTCGTACAGGGTATCATAGAGTTAGAAGCTTTCTTT CAIIQLVQGIIELEAFF
TRBJ1-5 . TRBV9 . TGTGCCAGCAGCGTAGGGGCGGGAGAAGATAGCAATCAGCCCCAGCATTTT CASSVGAGEDSNQPQHF
TRBJ1-4 TRBD1 TRBV5-1 . TGCGCCAGCAGCCCGGCGGGACAGTTTTTGGGACTGTTTTTT CASSPAGQFLGLFF
TRBJ1-6 . TRBV4-3 . TGCGCCAGCAGCCAAGAGTCGCAGAATTCACCCCTCCACTTT CASSQESQNSPLHF
TRBJ2-4 . TRBV5-4 . TGTGCCAGCAGCCCTGACTCAGACAAAAACATTCAGTACTTC CASSPDSDKNIQYF
TRBJ1-1 . TRBV11-2 once TGTGCCAATTCACAGCATTTAAACACTGAAGCTTTCTTT CANSQHLNTEAFF
TRBJ1-1 . TRBV27 . TGTGCCAGCAGCTACAGGAGAGGCACTGAAGCTTTCTTT CASSYRRGTEAFF
TRBJ2-2 . TRBV2 . TGTGCCAGCACAGGCGCCGGGGAGCTGTTTTTT CASTGAGELFF
TRBJ2-2 . TRBV9 . TGTGCCAGCAGCGGGATGGGGCAGACGAACACCGGGGAGCTGTTTTTT CASSGMGQTNTGELFF
TRBJ2-7 TRBD1 TRBV7-3 . TGTGCCAGCAGCCTGACAGGGACCGAGCAGTACTTC CASSLTGTEQYF
TRBJ2-1 TRBD1 TRBV7-9 . TGTGCCAGCAGCCACTACAGGGGGCGCGTAGGAGATGAGCAGTTCTTC CASSHYRGRVGDEQFF
TRBJ1-1 . TRBV4-1 . TGCGCCAGCAGCTCACCCGGAGGACGGTCGGAGGCTTTCTTT CASSSPGGRSEAFF
TRBJ1-1 . TRBV5-6 . TGTGCCAGCAGCTTGGAGGGAGGGATTATGGACACTGAAGCTTTCTTT CASSLEGGIMDTEAFF
TRBJ1-2 . TRBV18 . TGTGCCAGCTCACCGCCAGAAAACTATGGCTACACCTTC CASSPPENYGYTF